This T cell receptor (beta chain) was sequenced for a study of blood T cell repertoires in COVID-19. The repertoire was sequenced with immunoSEQ multiplex PCR; TCRdb's copy has only in-frame clones and lacks some. The data hold 250,000 or so clones, with roughly 84% observed a single time. This clone appeared a single time. A much more abundant neighbour one base away suggests this may be a read error. Other nucleotide sequences in the sample specify the same CDR3. The CDR3 has 11 amino acids. The germline V and J ends were trimmed by 3 bases and 4 bases, with 3 bases remaining between them. This receptor was obtained from a woman aged 40 to 50 who had recovered from COVID-19. Sequencing used peripheral blood. The chain recombines TRBV12-3 or TRBV12-4 with TRBJ2-5; unclear D gene. CDR3 region: CASSFGETQYF. The CDR3 region has the DNA TGTGCCAGCAGTTTCGGAGAGACCCAGTACTTC.